The table lists the clone carrying this TCR beta chain with many counts. The data were obtained in a study of blood T cell repertoires in COVID-19. Sequencing was performed with immunoSEQ multiplex PCR; in TCRdb, only in-frame clones are kept and a portion is missing. The data show about 62,000 clones, about four fifths seen once. The TCR originated in a woman between 45 and 60 years old with active or convalescent COVID-19. The specimen was peripheral blood.

The CDR3 DNA follows: TGTGCCAGCAGCCAAGGGAGGGGCGGGGAGCTGTTTTTT. The encoded protein is CASSQGRGGELFF. The chain links TRBV3-1 (or the pseudogene TRBV3-2) to TRBJ2-2; the D gene is possibly TRBD2 (6 bases). Germline CDR1 reads LGHDT; CDR2 reads YNNKEL (reference sequence). V lost 1 base and J lost 7, with 7 bases in between. This CDR3 spans 13 amino acids.